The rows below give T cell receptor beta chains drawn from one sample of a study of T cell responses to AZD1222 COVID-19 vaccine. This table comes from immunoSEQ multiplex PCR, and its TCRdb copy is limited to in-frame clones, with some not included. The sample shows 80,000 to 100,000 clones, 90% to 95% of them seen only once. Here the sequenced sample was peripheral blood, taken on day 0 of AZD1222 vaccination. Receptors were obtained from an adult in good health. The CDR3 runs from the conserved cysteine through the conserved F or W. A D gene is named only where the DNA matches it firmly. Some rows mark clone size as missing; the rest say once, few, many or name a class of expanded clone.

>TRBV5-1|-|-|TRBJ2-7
CASSRDDNEQYF
TGCGCCAGCAGCCGGGACGATAACGAGCAGTACTTC
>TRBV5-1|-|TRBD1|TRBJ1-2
CASSFTGDGYTF
TGCGCCAGCAGCTTCACAGGGGATGGCTACACCTTC
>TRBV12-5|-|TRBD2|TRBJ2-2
CASGLILAGAAMSGRVDGELFF
TGTGCTAGTGGTTTGATTCTAGCGGGTGCGGCTATGTCCGGGAGGGTTGACGGGGAGCTGTTTTTT
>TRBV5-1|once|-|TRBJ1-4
CASSFGGAEKLFF
TGCGCCAGCAGCTTCGGTGGGGCTGAAAAACTGTTTTTT
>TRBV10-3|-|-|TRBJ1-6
CAIKGQVDSPLHF
TGTGCCATCAAGGGGCAGGTCGATTCACCCCTCCACTTT
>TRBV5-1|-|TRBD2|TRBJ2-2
CASSKVPGGLAGDTGELFF
TGCGCCAGCAGTAAAGTTCCCGGTGGACTAGCGGGAGACACCGGGGAGCTGTTTTTT
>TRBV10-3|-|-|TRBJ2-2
CAIRLNTGELFF
TGTGCCATCAGACTGAACACCGGGGAGCTGTTTTTT
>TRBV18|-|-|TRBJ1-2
CASSPQQGIFSYTF
TGTGCCAGCTCACCCCAACAGGGAATCTTCAGCTACACCTTC
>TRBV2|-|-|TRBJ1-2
CATLTDHYGYTF
TGTGCCACCCTGACAGACCACTATGGCTACACCTTC
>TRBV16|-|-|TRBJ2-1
CASSDLEITSSYNEQFF
TGTGCCAGCAGCGACCTGGAGATCACCAGCTCCTACAATGAGCAGTTCTTC
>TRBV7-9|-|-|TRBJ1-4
CASSLGWTGWESNEKLFF
TGTGCCAGCAGCTTAGGCTGGACGGGTTGGGAGTCCAATGAAAAACTGTTTTTT
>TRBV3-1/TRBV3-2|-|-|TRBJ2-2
CASSRGTGRVTGELFF
TGTGCCAGCAGCCGGGGCACAGGGAGGGTAACCGGGGAGCTGTTTTTT
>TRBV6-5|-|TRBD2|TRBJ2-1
CASRTRGGLNEQFF
TGTGCCAGCAGGACACGGGGGGGCCTCAATGAGCAGTTCTTC
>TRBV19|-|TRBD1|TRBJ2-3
CATRDRGIDTQYF
TGTGCCACCCGGGACAGGGGTATAGATACGCAGTATTTT
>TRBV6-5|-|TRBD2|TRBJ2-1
CASTPVGGPYNEQFF
TGTGCCAGCACCCCAGTGGGAGGGCCCTACAATGAGCAGTTCTTC
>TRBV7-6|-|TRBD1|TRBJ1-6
CASTVGTAYNSPLHF
TGTGCCAGCACTGTCGGGACAGCCTATAATTCACCCCTCCACTTT
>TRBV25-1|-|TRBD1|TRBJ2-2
CASSAGGNTGELFF
TGTGCCAGCAGTGCAGGGGGGAACACCGGGGAGCTGTTTTTT
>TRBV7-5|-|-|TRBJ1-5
CARTQSGLCQPQHF
TGTGCCAGAACCCAATCCGGGCTTTGTCAGCCCCAGCATTTT
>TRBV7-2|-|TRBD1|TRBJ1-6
CASGLTGEALSPLHF
TGTGCCAGCGGCCTGACAGGGGAGGCCTTGTCACCCCTCCACTTT
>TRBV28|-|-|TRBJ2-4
CASSGTFPPKNIQYF
TGTGCCAGCAGTGGCACCTTCCCTCCCAAAAACATTCAGTACTTC
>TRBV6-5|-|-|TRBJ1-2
CASSAGYTFGSYTF
-
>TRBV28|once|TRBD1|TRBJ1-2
CASSSRTGTGYTF
TGTGCCAGCAGTTCGCGGACAGGGACTGGCTACACCTTC
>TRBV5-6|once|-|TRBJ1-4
CASRTQGTNEKLFF
TGTGCCAGCAGGACACAGGGAACTAATGAAAAACTGTTTTTT
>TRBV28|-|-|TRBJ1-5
CASSLLAGNSNQPQHF
TGTGCCAGCAGTTTATTGGCAGGCAATAGCAATCAGCCCCAGCATTTT
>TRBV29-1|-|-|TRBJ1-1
CSVDGGLNTEAFF
TGCAGCGTTGACGGGGGGTTGAACACTGAAGCTTTCTTT
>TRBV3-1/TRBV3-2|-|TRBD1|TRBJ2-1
CASSQDKQGVGSYNEQFF
TGTGCCAGCAGCCAAGATAAGCAGGGGGTCGGTTCCTACAATGAGCAGTTCTTC
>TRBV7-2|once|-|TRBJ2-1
CASSAGIPSGEQFF
TGTGCCAGCAGCGCGGGGATACCCTCGGGTGAGCAGTTCTTC
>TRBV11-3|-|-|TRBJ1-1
CASSASGTHNTEAFF
TGTGCCAGCAGCGCCTCCGGGACACATAACACTGAAGCTTTCTTT
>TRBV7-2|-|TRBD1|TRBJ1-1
CASRGQLNTEAFF
TGTGCCAGCAGGGGACAGCTGAACACTGAAGCTTTCTTT
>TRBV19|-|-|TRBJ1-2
CASSISGGLAGYTF
TGTGCCAGTAGTATTTCGGGGGGCTTGGCTGGCTACACCTTC
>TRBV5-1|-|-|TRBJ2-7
CASSLGLGGSFREQYF
TGCGCCAGCAGCTTGGGGCTGGGGGGCAGCTTTAGAGAGCAGTACTTC
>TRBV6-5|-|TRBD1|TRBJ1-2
CASRPGTGGYTF
TGTGCCAGCAGGCCCGGGACAGGGGGTTACACCTTC
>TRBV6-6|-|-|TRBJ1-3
CASSPGNSGNTIYF
TGTGCCAGCTCCCCCGGAAACTCTGGAAACACCATATATTTT
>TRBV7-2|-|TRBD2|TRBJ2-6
CASSLSIGGESGANVLTF
TGTGCCAGCAGCTTATCAATTGGGGGGGAGTCTGGGGCCAACGTCCTGACTTTC
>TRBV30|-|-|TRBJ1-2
CAWSVGRGAGNYGYTF
TGTGCCTGGAGTGTAGGGCGTGGTGCAGGGAACTATGGCTACACCTTC
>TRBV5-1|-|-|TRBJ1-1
CASSPVQGPNTEAFF
TGCGCCAGCAGCCCAGTACAGGGACCGAACACTGAAGCTTTCTTT
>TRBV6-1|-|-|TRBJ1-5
CASSEFYNQPQHF
TGTGCCAGCAGTGAATTTTACAATCAGCCCCAGCATTTT
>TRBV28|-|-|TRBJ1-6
CASSRTSRGSPLHF
TGTGCCAGCAGTCGGACGTCCCGGGGGTCACCCCTCCACTTT
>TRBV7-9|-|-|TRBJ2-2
CASIGGNTGELFF
TGTGCCAGCATCGGAGGGAACACCGGGGAGCTGTTTTTT
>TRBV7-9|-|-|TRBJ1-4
CASSFGTSNEKLFF
TGTGCCAGCAGCTTTGGGACATCCAATGAAAAACTGTTTTTT
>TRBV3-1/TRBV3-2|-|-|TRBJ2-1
CASSQDQRASYNEQFF
TGTGCCAGCAGCCAAGATCAAAGGGCCTCCTACAATGAGCAGTTCTTC
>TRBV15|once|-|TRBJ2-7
CATSREKSTYEQYF
TGTGCCACCAGCAGAGAAAAGAGTACCTACGAGCAGTACTTC
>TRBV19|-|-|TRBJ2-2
CASSTTRSGELFF
TGTGCCAGTAGTACAACCCGGTCCGGGGAGCTGTTTTTT
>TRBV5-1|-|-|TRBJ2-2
CASSPTGTGELFF
TGCGCCAGCAGCCCAACAGGGACCGGGGAGCTGTTTTTT
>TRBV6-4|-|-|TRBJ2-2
CASSDSDRGELFF
TGTGCCAGCAGTGACTCGGACAGAGGGGAGCTGTTTTTT
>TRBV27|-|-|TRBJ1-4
CASSLLGADEKLFF
TGTGCCAGCAGTTTACTGGGGGCGGATGAAAAACTGTTTTTT
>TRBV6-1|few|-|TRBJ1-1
CASSEKENTEAFF
TGTGCCAGCAGTGAAAAGGAGAACACTGAAGCTTTCTTT
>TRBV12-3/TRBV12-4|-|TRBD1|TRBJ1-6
CASRLRDRGALHF
TGTGCCAGCAGACTCCGGGACAGGGGTGCCCTCCACTTT